This T cell receptor (beta chain) was documented in a study of cytomegalovirus exposure and HLA in healthy donors. The PCR had 60 Vbeta and 13 Jbeta primers. The protocol was immunoSEQ multiplex PCR, while the TCRdb copy is restricted to in-frame clones and leaves out a portion. This table holds about 83,000 clones, 65% to 80% found once. In regard to this clone: Its antigen is as yet unknown.

V was clipped by 5 bases and J by 0 bases, with 14 bases between them. The CDR3 runs to 16 residues. Germline V CDR1 and CDR2: SGHAT, FQNNGV. Study-level results: Being indistinguishable, some V segments were excluded, TRBV6-2 and TRBV6-3 among them. Highest at DRB1 and lowest at HLA-C, TCR association rates differed among HLA loci in a later analysis. Later analysis reportedly placed an Asian-associated ancestry cluster below the roughly 700-donor mean in N-insertions.

This receptor was taken from a man aged 55 to 70 in good health and CMV-seronegative. The sequencing input was PBMCs. The rearrangement links TRBV11-2 to TRBJ1-3; D is unresolved. DNA of the CDR3: TGTGCCAGCAGCCCAATAGACACTCACTCTGGAAACACCATATATTTT. It encodes CASSPIDTHSGNTIYF.